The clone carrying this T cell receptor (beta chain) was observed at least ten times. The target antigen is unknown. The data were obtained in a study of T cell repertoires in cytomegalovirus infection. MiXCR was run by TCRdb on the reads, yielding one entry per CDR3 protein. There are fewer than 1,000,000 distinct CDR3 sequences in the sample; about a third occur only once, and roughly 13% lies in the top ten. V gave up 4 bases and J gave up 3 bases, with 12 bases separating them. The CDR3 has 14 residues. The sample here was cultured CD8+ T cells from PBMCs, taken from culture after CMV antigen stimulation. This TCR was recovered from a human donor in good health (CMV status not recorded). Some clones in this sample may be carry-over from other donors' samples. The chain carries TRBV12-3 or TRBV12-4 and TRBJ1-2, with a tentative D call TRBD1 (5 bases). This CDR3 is CASSSGLGHYGYTF. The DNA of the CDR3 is TGTGCCAGCAGTTCCGGCTTGGGACACTATGGCTACACCTTC.